The 10 T cell receptor beta chains reported below all come from one sample, sequenced in a study of CD8 T cells in Susac syndrome (dated by TCRdb to about 2019). Library preparation used the immunoSEQ multiplex PCR assay. RNA was extracted with the RNeasy kit and 0.5 to 1 ug was reverse transcribed using random hexamers. The public sequencing data were trimmed at Q25 with fastp and processed into clonotypes with MiXCR by TCRdb, which kept only in-frame beta chains. Records with the same CDR3 protein are collapsed into one entry carrying the most frequent genes and DNA. This sample lists under 95,000 distinct CDR3 sequences; over 90% were detected once. Over 0.35% of the sample is held by the ten biggest clonotypes. The sequenced sample consisted of CD8+ T cells from PBMCs. The receptors originated from a human donor with Susac syndrome.

Concerning this clonotype itself: The final CDR3 position lacks the conserved phenylalanine or tryptophan, pointing to a likely read error. For the CDR3, the DNA is TGCAGCGTTGAATCACAGGGCGCTGAAGAGACCCAGTACCTC. Residues: CSVESQGAEETQYL. The rearrangement uses TRBV29-1 and TRBJ2-5, with D possibly being TRBD1 (6 bases). Per germline, CDR1 SQVTM and CDR2 ANQGSEA. The CDR3 sequence is 14 residues long. Trimming shortened V by 2 bases and J by 3 bases, and 13 bases separated the two germline ends.

This chain uses TRBV27 with TRBJ2-1; 14 nucleotides agree with TRBD2. Per germline, CDR1 MNHEY and CDR2 SMNVEV (reference sequence). The trim removed 5 bases at V and 9 bases at J, leaving 12 bases unmatched. This CDR3 region has 17 residues. Here the CDR3 reads CASSRGTSGRWSAEQFF. Written as DNA, the CDR3 is TGTGCCAGCAGTCGAGGGACTAGCGGGAGATGGTCGGCTGAGCAGTTCTTC.

This clonotype has just one count. The chain links TRBV6-6 to TRBJ2-7, with TRBD2 as a possible D gene (6 bases). This CDR3 has 14 amino acids. V lost 0 bases and J lost 2, with 8 bases in between. Per germline, CDR1 MNHNY and CDR2 SVGAGI (reference sequence). This chain's CDR3 is CASSYSTSTYEQYF. The CDR3 DNA sequence: TGTGCCAGCAGTTACTCTACTAGCACCTACGAGCAGTACTTC.

The chain uses TRBV7-2 and TRBJ2-7; D unresolved. Trimming removed 1 base from V and 0 bases from J, with 10 bases in between. This CDR3 is built from 15 residues. CDR1 and CDR2 (germline): SGHTA, FQGNSA. The CDR3 loop reads CASSLEGSTSYEQYF. CDR3 in DNA: TGTGCCAGCAGCTTAGAGGGTTCGACCTCCTACGAGCAGTACTTC.

The CDR3 DNA reads TGTGCCAGCAGCCCATTCCCCCTGGGGAGCACTGGGGCCAACGTCCTGACTTTC. It yields the protein CASSPFPLGSTGANVLTF. V and J are TRBV11-1 and TRBJ2-6, with a possible D match to TRBD2 (5 bases). The CDR3 extends over 18 amino acids. V was trimmed by 5 bases and J by 2 bases, leaving 19 bases between them. CDR1 SGHAT and CDR2 FQDESV come from the germline V gene (reference sequence).

The rearrangement links TRBV3-1 to TRBJ2-1, with unresolved D. Germline loops: CDR1 LGHDT, CDR2 YNNKEL (reference sequence). V was trimmed by 0 bases and J by 8 bases, leaving 5 bases between them. This CDR3 comprises 12 residues. CDR3 nucleotides: TGTGCCAGCAGCCAAGATGAAGATGAGCAGTTCTTC. Its protein product is CASSQDEDEQFF.

CDR3 sequence reads: CASSVEGAGAYEQYF. CDR3 DNA sequence: TGTGCCAGCAGCGTAGAAGGTGCAGGGGCTTACGAGCAGTACTTC. The chain carries TRBV9 and TRBJ2-7, with D perhaps matching TRBD1 (6 bases). Trimming cost V 0 bases and J 4 bases, with 14 bases left between them. Looked up from germline, CDR1 is SGDLS and CDR2 is YYNGEE. The CDR3 is made up of 15 amino acids.

This sequence joins TRBV20-1 and TRBJ2-7; 7 nucleotides align to TRBD1. The CDR3 covers 14 residues. V trimming: 1 base; J trimming: 3 bases; junction bases outside the gene matches: 6. Germline V CDR1 and CDR2: DFQATT, SNEGSKA (reference sequence). This CDR3 is CSARVQDRLYEQYF. CDR3 sequence (DNA): TGCAGTGCTAGAGTCCAGGACAGGCTCTACGAGCAGTACTTC.

The V and J genes are TRBV10-3 and TRBJ2-1; perhaps TRBD1 as D (5 bases). V was cut by 0 bases and J by 2 bases, with 11 bases left in between. The CDR3 length is 16 residues. Germline CDR1 ENHRY, CDR2 SYGVKD. CDR3 bases: TGTGCCATCAGTGAGTCAACAGGCCGACCCTACAATGAGCAGTTCTTC. This codes for CAISESTGRPYNEQFF.

This rearrangement joins TRBV9 to TRBJ2-1; no clear D gene. The CDR3 consists of 11 residues. V was pared by 3 bases and J by 9 bases, with 7 bases between. The germline V gene encodes CDR1 SGDLS and CDR2 YYNGEE. The CDR3 nucleotides read TGTGCCAGCAGCGCGTACTCTGAGCAGTTCTTC. It encodes CASSAYSEQFF.